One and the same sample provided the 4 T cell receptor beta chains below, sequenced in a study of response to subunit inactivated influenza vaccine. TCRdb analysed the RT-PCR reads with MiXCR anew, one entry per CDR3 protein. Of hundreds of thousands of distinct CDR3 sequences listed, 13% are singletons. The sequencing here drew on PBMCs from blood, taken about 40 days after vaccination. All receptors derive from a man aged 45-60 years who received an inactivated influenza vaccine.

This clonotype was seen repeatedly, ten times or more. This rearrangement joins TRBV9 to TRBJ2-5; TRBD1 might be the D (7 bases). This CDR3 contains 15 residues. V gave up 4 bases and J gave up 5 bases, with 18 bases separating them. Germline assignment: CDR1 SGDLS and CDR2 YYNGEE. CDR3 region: CASSPEGASRETQYF. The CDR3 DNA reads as TGTGCCAGCAGCCCGGAGGGGGCCAGCCGGGAGACCCAGTACTTC.

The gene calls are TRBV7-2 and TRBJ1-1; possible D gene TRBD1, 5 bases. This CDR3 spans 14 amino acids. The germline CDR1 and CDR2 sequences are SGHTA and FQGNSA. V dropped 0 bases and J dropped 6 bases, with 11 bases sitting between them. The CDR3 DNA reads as TGTGCCAGCAGCTTAGCACCGGGGGGGGCTGAAGCTTTCTTT. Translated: CASSLAPGGAEAFF. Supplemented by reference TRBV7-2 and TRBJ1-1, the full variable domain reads GAGVSQSPSNKVTEKGKDVELRCDPISGHTALYWYRQSLGQGLEFLIYFQGNSAPDKSGLPSDRFSAERTGGSVSTLTIQRTQQEDSAVYLCASSLAPGGAEAFFGQGTRLTVV.

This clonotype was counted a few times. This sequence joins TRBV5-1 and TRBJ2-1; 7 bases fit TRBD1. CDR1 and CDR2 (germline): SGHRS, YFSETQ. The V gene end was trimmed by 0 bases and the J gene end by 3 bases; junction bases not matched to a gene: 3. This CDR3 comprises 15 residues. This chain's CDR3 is CASSLATGVYNEQFF. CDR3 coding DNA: TGCGCCAGCAGCTTGGCTACAGGGGTCTACAATGAGCAGTTCTTC.

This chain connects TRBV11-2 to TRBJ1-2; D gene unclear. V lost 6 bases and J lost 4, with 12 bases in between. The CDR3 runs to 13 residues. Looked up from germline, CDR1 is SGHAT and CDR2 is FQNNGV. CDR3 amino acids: CASRIHGGYGYTF. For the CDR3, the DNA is TGTGCCAGCAGAATACACGGAGGCTATGGCTACACCTTC.